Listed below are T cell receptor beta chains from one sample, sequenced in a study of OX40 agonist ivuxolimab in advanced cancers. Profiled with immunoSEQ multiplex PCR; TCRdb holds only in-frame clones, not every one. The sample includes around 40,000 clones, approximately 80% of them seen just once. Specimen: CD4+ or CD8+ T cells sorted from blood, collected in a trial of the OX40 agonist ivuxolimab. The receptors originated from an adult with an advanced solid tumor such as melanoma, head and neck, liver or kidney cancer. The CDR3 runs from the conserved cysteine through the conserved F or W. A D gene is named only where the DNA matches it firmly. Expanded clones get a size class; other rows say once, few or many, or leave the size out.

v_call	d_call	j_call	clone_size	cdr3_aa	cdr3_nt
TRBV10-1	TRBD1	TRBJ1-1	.	CASGGQGNGEAFF	TGCGCCAGCGGGGGACAGGGGAATGGTGAAGCTTTCTTT
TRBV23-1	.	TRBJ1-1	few	CASSQSTGAQMNTEAFF	TGCGCCAGCAGTCAATCAACGGGGGCTCAGATGAACACTGAAGCTTTCTTT
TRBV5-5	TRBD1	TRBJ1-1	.	CASSSRTGWNTEAFF	TGTGCCAGCAGCTCTAGGACAGGGTGGAACACTGAAGCTTTCTTT
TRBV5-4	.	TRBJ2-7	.	CASSLTVSSYEQYF	TGTGCCAGCAGCTTAACCGTCTCTTCCTACGAGCAGTACTTC
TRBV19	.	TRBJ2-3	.	CASTPGLLDTQYF	TGTGCCAGTACTCCGGGACTGCTAGATACGCAGTATTTT
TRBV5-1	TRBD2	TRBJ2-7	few	CASSLVGTNAYEQYF	TGCGCCAGCAGCTTGGTAGGGACTAACGCCTACGAGCAGTACTTC
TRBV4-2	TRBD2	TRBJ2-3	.	CASSQAGGTSGRNTQYF	TGTGCCAGCAGCCAAGCGGGAGGGACTAGCGGGAGGAATACGCAGTATTTT
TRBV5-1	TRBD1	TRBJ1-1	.	CASSRQGWTNTEAFF	TGCGCCAGCAGCCGACAGGGGTGGACGAACACTGAAGCTTTCTTT
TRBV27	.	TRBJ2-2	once	CASSRAGANTGELFF	TGTGCCAGCAGTAGGGCTGGGGCTAACACCGGGGAGCTGTTTTTT
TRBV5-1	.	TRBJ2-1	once	CASSLEGNSYNEQFF	TGCGCCAGCAGCTTGGAAGGGAACTCCTACAATGAGCAGTTCTTC
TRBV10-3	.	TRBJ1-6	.	CAIRDHGDSPLHF	TGTGCCATCAGAGATCATGGGGATTCACCCCTCCACTTT
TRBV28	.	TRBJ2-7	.	CASSSLGQQYF	TGTGCCAGCAGTTCCTTGGGGCAGCAGTACTTC
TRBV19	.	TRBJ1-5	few	CASSIGAGQASNQPQHF	TGTGCCAGTAGTATTGGGGCAGGGCAGGCTAGCAATCAGCCCCAGCATTTT
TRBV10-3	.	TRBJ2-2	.	CAISSYGELFF	TGTGCCATCAGCTCATACGGGGAGCTGTTTTTT
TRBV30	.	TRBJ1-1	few	CACNDGNTEAFF	TGTGCCTGCAACGACGGGAACACTGAAGCTTTCTTT
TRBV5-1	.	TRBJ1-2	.	CASSPYLRGGARGYTF	TGCGCCAGCAGCCCTTACCTTCGAGGGGGGGCAAGGGGCTACACCTTC
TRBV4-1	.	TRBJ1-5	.	CASSPTRVGGRQPQHF	TGCGCCAGCAGCCCCACTCGGGTAGGGGGGAGACAGCCCCAGCATTTT
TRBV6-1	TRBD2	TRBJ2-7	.	CASSTQAGATYEQYF	TGTGCCAGCAGTACCCAAGCGGGAGCGACCTACGAGCAGTACTTC
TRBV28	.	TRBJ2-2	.	CASAGWSNTGELFF	TGTGCCAGCGCAGGGTGGTCGAACACCGGGGAGCTGTTTTTT
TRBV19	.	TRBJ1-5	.	CASSIEPPSNQPQHF	TGTGCCAGTAGTATAGAGCCCCCAAGCAATCAGCCCCAGCATTTT
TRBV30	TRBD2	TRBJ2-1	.	CAYSSGSLNSYNEQFF	TGTGCCTATTCAAGCGGGAGTCTTAACTCCTACAATGAGCAGTTCTTC
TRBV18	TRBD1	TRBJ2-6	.	CASSPTKDRALGGANVLTF	TGTGCCAGCTCACCTACAAAGGACAGGGCCTTGGGCGGGGCCAACGTCCTGACTTTC
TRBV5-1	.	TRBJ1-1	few	CASSFRGNTEAFF	TGCGCCAGCAGCTTTAGGGGGAACACTGAAGCTTTCTTT
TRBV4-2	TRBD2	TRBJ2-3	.	CASSQGWAGQGLAGEGKDTDTQYF	TGTGCCAGCAGCCAAGGATGGGCAGGGCAGGGACTAGCGGGAGAAGGGAAGGACACAGATACGCAGTATTTT
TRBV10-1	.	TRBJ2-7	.	CASSEGGSGVHEQYF	TGCGCCAGCAGTGAGGGAGGATCGGGCGTACACGAGCAGTACTTC
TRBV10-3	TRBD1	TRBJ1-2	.	CAISGTGGGYTF	TGTGCCATCAGTGGGACAGGAGGTGGCTACACCTTC
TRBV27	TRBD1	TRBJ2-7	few	CASNPTPGTGVGGRLYEQYF	TGTGCCAGCAATCCCACCCCCGGGACAGGGGTAGGGGGGCGGCTCTACGAGCAGTACTTC
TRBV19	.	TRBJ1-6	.	CASRAAAQGNSPLHF	TGTGCCAGTAGGGCGGCGGCACAGGGAAATTCACCCCTCCACTTT